What follows is one T cell receptor beta chain and its context. This CDR3 has 13 residues. Trimming pared 4 bases from V and 8 bases from J, leaving 14 bases between. From germline, CDR1 is LGHNT and CDR2 FRNRAP. This sample is drawn from a study of blood T cells in healthy people across ages. A second PCR, run for about 7 to 11 cycles, used a sample-barcoded 5' primer plus a J-beta primer mix. Sequencing recovered at least 2.5 million CDR3-containing paired-end reads from each sample. TCRdb reprocessed the 5' RACE reads with MiXCR, giving one entry per CDR3 protein. The sample shows 800,000 to 1,300,000 distinct CDR3 sequences, under 30% of them seen only once. The same specimen was also included in a second study, on T cells of mothers and their children. From that second work: Random nucleotides (2-4) and sample barcodes were added by the M1S primer used in the second PCR.

The sequenced material came from blood. The clonotype comes from a girl aged 2-9 years in good health. V is TRBV12-5 and J is TRBJ1-1; D call uncertain. CDR3 sequence (DNA): TGTGCTAGTGGTTATAATCCGGGAACCGAAGCTTTCTTT. Translated, it gives CASGYNPGTEAFF.